The text below deals with one T cell receptor beta chain. Its antigen is not identified. The investigators reverse transcribed all of the isolated RNA, so they sequenced expressed TCRB transcripts. TCRdb's table, derived via immunoSEQ multiplex PCR, lists solely in-frame clones and lacks some. The sample has 400,000 to 600,000 clones; approximately 31% are singletons. This CDR3 is 13 amino acids long. In germline, CDR1 is SGHTA, CDR2 FQGNSA. V was cut by 6 bases and J by 7 bases, with 13 bases left in between. The sample belongs to a study of beta chain features in type 1 diabetes. Study-wide points: Among patients, naive, central memory and Treg TCRB repertoires appeared more similar than among healthy donors. Whether TCRB rearrangement is influenced by HLA type was left unresolved in this analysis. In all four CD4+ subsets, TCRB CDR3 length was significantly, moderately reduced in type 1 diabetes.

Purities over 95% were achieved in all sorted populations. The sequence derives from a man aged 18 to 29 in good health. Sequencing input: naive CD4+ T cells from blood. J is TRBJ1-5 and V is TRBV7-2; no clear D gene. The CDR3 protein is CASRSRLGQPQHF. The CDR3 nucleotides are TGTGCCAGCAGGTCCAGACTGGGCCAGCCCCAGCATTTT.